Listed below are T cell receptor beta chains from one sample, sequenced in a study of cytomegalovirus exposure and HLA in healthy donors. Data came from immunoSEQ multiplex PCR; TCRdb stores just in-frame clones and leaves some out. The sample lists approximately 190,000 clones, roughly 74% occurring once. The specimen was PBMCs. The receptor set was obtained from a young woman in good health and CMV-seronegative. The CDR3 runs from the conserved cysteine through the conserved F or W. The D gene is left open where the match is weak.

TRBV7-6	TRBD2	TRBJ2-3	CASSLTSGVSTDTQYF
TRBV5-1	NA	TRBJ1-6	CASSADPSSYNSPLHF
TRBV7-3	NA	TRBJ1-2	CASSHKSGYGYTF
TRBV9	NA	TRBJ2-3	CASSSTLGADTQYF
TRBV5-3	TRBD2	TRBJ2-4	CARSLGLAGGRAKNIQYF
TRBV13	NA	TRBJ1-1	CASSYLNRDQAFF
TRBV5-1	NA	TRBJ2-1	CASREGVGQFF
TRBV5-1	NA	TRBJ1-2	CASSLGRGYGYTF
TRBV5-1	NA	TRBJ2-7	CASSSQGSTYEQYF
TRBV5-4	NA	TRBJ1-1	CASSPRWYQAGFHEAFF